The sequence of this T cell receptor beta chain was determined in a study of shared clonotypes between healthy human individuals. The CDR3 runs to 15 residues. The trim removed 9 bases at V and 4 bases at J, leaving 13 bases unmatched. Germline assignment: CDR1 KGHSH and CDR2 LQKENI. Study-level points and caveats: The study's rarefaction showed incomplete sorted-subset sequencing despite large depth.

On this clone: What it recognizes is unknown.

Deep level was the assay's run setting. Replicate sorted-subset PCRs were loaded with around 210 ng DNA, 30,000 to 35,000 T cell genomes. Some clones are missing from TCRdb's copy, which holds only in-frame ones; the method was immunoSEQ multiplex PCR. The table has over 850,000 clones, 75% to 80% seen once; the top ten hold 0.4% to 0.55%. The material sequenced was memory CD4+ T cells from PBMCs. Subset specified: CD45RA-negative fraction. The J gene is TRBJ2-7, the V gene TRBV18; 9 positions agree with TRBD2. The sequence derives from a man aged 18 to 29 in good health. Some clones in this sample may be carry-over from other donors' samples. The CDR3 loop is CASPTEGLAHYEQYF. The CDR3 DNA follows: TGTGCCAGTCCTACTGAGGGACTAGCTCATTACGAGCAGTACTTC.